This T cell receptor beta chain was sequenced for a study of early T cells in non-severe SARS-CoV-2 infection. The ends lost 2 bases at V and 1 base at J; junction bases unmatched: 4. The CDR3 sequence is 15 residues long. Germline loops: CDR1 MNHEY, CDR2 SMNVEV (reference sequence). The protocol attached unique molecular identifiers to individual cDNA molecules. TCRdb passed the 5' RACE reads through MiXCR, listing each CDR3 protein once. The profile shows roughly 50,000 distinct CDR3 sequences, around 7.7% of them singletons. The sequenced sample was whole blood. The rearrangement uses TRBV27 and TRBJ2-7; 8 bases match TRBD2. The sequence derives from an adult who was a healthcare worker with PCR-confirmed SARS-CoV-2 infection or an uninfected control (not recorded which). The CDR3 reads CASSLKRGPSYEQYF. The CDR3 bases are TGTGCCAGCAGTTTAAAGCGGGGGCCTTCCTACGAGCAGTACTTC.